Listed here is a single T cell receptor beta chain. The target antigen is unknown. The data were obtained in a study of identifying expanded T cells in peripheral blood. Points from the study as a whole: Technical replicates showed about 1.2 changed clones; roughly two weeks roughly 16; four weeks 19. Variance in clone template counts between roughly 2-week samples significantly increased with total template count across all healthy donors.

Repertoires were generated with immunoSEQ multiplex PCR, while TCRdb's copy carries only in-frame clones and drops some. The table lists 100,000 to 150,000 clones, 65% to 90% of them singletons. During the collection period, no donor immune events like infections were recorded. From germline, CDR1 is SGHTS and CDR2 YDEGEE. V was shortened by 4 bases and J by 4 bases, with 17 bases between the two germline ends. The CDR3 is 15 residues long. The clonotype was recovered from a person aged 18 to 70 in good health. The sample comprised blood. The V gene is TRBV5-8, the J gene TRBJ1-1; perhaps TRBD1 as D (5 bases). CDR3 nucleotides: TGTGCCAGCAGCGGGGGACCCCTACGCGGCACTGAAGCTTTCTTT. It yields the protein CASSGGPLRGTEAFF.